The 20 T cell receptor beta chains given below trace back to one sample, sequenced in a study of early T cells in non-severe SARS-CoV-2 infection. TCRdb fed the 5' RACE reads into MiXCR, producing one record per CDR3 protein. The sample has under 45,000 distinct CDR3 sequences, around 9.9% seen once; the top ten hold about 9.9%. Material: whole blood. The receptors originated from an adult who was a healthcare worker with PCR-confirmed SARS-CoV-2 infection or an uninfected control (not recorded which).

This clonotype was counted many times. This chain links TRBV30 with TRBJ2-5, with no clear D. The V gene's germline CDR1 is GTSNPN and CDR2 SVGIG (reference sequence). The germline V and J ends were trimmed by 5 bases and 4 bases, with 14 bases remaining between them. The CDR3 covers 13 residues. The CDR3 reads CAWGRRSRETQYF. The CDR3, as DNA: TGTGCCTGGGGTAGGCGCTCGCGAGAGACCCAGTACTTC.

CDR3 DNA: TGTGCCAGTTCCCCAGGCGGCAGCCCCTACGAGCAGTACTTC. Protein sequence: CASSPGGSPYEQYF. This chain uses TRBV6-5 with TRBJ2-7, with D uncertain. This CDR3 is built from 14 residues. Germline V gene data show CDR1 as MNHEY and CDR2 as SVGAGI. Between the trimmed V and J ends, which lost 9 bases and 2 bases, there was a span of 17 bases.

The table lists this clonotype with many counts. The genes are TRBV10-1 and TRBJ2-3; the D is unclear. Trimming removed 4 bases at V and 2 bases at J, with 4 bases between. CDR1 and CDR2 (germline): WNHNN, SYGVQD (reference sequence). The CDR3 runs to 12 residues. DNA of the CDR3: TGCGCCAGCAGTGGGACCACAGATACGCAGTATTTT. Translated, it gives CASSGTTDTQYF.

This clonotype occurred many times. CDR3 in DNA: TGCGCCAGCAGCTTTTCCTCCTACGAGCAGTACTTC. It specifies CASSFSSYEQYF. The V call is TRBV5-1, the J call TRBJ2-7, with unresolved D. Germline values: CDR1 SGHRS, CDR2 YFSETQ. This CDR3 comprises 12 residues. Trimming left V 2 bases short and J 0 bases short, with 3 bases between.

This clonotype was detected ten times or more. V gene TRBV12-3 or TRBV12-4 combines with J gene TRBJ1-2, with D maybe TRBD1 (6 bases). CDR3 length equals 14 residues. Trimming took 8 bases from V and 2 from J, leaving 15 bases between them. CDR3 amino acids: CASGGAGANYGYTF. The CDR3 DNA reads as TGTGCCAGCGGAGGGGCGGGGGCGAACTATGGCTACACCTTC.

This clonotype was observed at least ten times. The rearrangement links TRBV6-5 to TRBJ1-1; the D gene is possibly TRBD1 (5 bases). Germline-derived CDR1 and CDR2 are MNHEY and SVGAGI. Trimming removed 5 bases from V and 3 bases from J, with 13 bases in between. The CDR3 covers 14 residues. CDR3 sequence: CASSRDRRDTEAFF. CDR3 coding DNA: TGTGCCAGCAGTAGGGACCGTCGGGACACTGAAGCTTTCTTT.

On this clonotype: Since the CDR3 does not end with the conserved phenylalanine or tryptophan, this likely comes from a read error. The chain recombines TRBV29-1 with TRBJ1-1; 12 nucleotides agree with TRBD1. Germline V lookup: CDR1 SQVTM, CDR2 ANQGSEA. CDR3 length equals 15 residues. Losses at the gene ends were 0 bases for V and 5 bases for J; bases not matched to a gene: 4. The CDR3 loop reads CSVEDGTGGGTEAFS. CDR3 bases: TGCAGCGTTGAAGACGGGACAGGGGGCGGTACTGAAGCTTTCTCT.

This clonotype has ten or more counts. The chain carries TRBV29-1 and TRBJ2-1; TRBD1 matches at 8 bases. The CDR3 is made up of 15 amino acids. Trimming took 1 base from V and 8 from J; bases not matched to a gene: 10. The germline CDR1 and CDR2 sequences are SQVTM and ANQGSEA. The CDR3 DNA is TGCAGCGTTGAAGCCTCGTGGACAGGGCTGGATGAGCAGTTCTTC. Translation: CSVEASWTGLDEQFF.

This rearrangement joins TRBV3-1 to TRBJ1-1; D is ambiguous. Trimming removed 0 bases from V and 5 bases from J, with 13 bases in between. This CDR3 has 15 residues. Germline V gene sequence: CDR1 LGHDT, CDR2 YNNKEL (reference sequence). The CDR3 protein is CASSQEAGVGTEAFF. The CDR3 DNA sequence: TGTGCCAGCAGCCAAGAAGCAGGAGTGGGAACTGAAGCTTTCTTT.

This clonotype was seen only a few times. This chain connects TRBV7-2 to TRBJ2-5; D might be TRBD2 (6 bases). The CDR3 runs 11 residues. Germline V gene sequence: CDR1 SGHTA, CDR2 FQGNSA. V lost 2 bases, J lost 11 bases, and 9 bases lay in between. In DNA, the CDR3 is TGTGCCAGCAGCTTACGGGACTTACAGTACTTC. Translated: CASSLRDLQYF.

This clonotype has at least ten counts. The chain carries TRBV19 and TRBJ1-5; no clear D. The germline V and J ends were trimmed by 8 bases and 1 base, with 6 bases remaining between them. This CDR3 is 12 amino acids long. The V gene's germline CDR1 is LNHDA and CDR2 SQIVND (reference sequence). In DNA, the CDR3 is TGTGCCAGTCGTTCGAGCAATCAGCCCCAGCATTTT. It is translated as CASRSSNQPQHF.

This clonotype came up many times. The CDR3 here is CASSFGYEQYF. CDR3 sequence (DNA): TGTGCCAGCAGTTTTGGTTACGAGCAGTACTTC. The rearrangement joins TRBV27 to TRBJ2-7; D ambiguous. The CDR3 is made up of 11 amino acids. In germline, CDR1 is MNHEY, CDR2 SMNVEV (reference sequence). Trimming removed 3 bases from V and 4 bases from J, with 4 bases in between.

This clonotype was found a few times. The genes are TRBV4-1 and TRBJ1-2, with a possible D match to TRBD1 (5 bases). The CDR3 is made up of 15 amino acids. Germline lookup yields CDR1 MGHRA and CDR2 YSYEKL. Deletions cut 2 bases from V and 4 bases from J, with 14 bases between. CDR3: CASSQSWQGSYGYTF. The CDR3 DNA follows: TGCGCCAGCAGCCAATCTTGGCAGGGCTCCTATGGCTACACCTTC.

This clonotype was seen at least ten times. The chain employs TRBV3-1 and TRBJ1-2, with 8 bases identical to TRBD1. The junction had 5 bases not matched to a gene; V was cut back by 4 bases and J by 4 bases. The germline V gene has CDR1 LGHDT and CDR2 YNNKEL (reference sequence). The CDR3 spans 14 residues. As DNA, the CDR3 is TGTGCCAGCAGCCGAGGACAGGGCGGCTATGGCTACACCTTC. As protein: CASSRGQGGYGYTF.

Notes on this clonotype: A much larger clone sits a single nucleotide away, making a read error possible. The chain is built from TRBV7-3 and TRBJ2-5, with D possibly matching TRBD2 (5 bases). Trimming left V 2 bases short and J 1 base short, with 8 bases between. Per the germline V gene, CDR1 is SGHTA and CDR2 is FQGTGA. This CDR3 region has 14 residues. CDR3 nucleotides: TGTGCCAGCAGCTTATCAGGAGGCCAAGAGACCCAGTACTTC. Translation: CASSLSGGQETQYF.

V gene TRBV29-1 combines with J gene TRBJ2-2, with TRBD2 matching 11 bases. The CDR3 is 15 amino acids. Germline trimming cut 2 bases from V and 1 base from J; bases unmatched to any gene: 0. Germline values: CDR1 SQVTM, CDR2 ANQGSEA. The CDR3 spells CSVETSGGNTGELFF. CDR3 nucleotides: TGCAGCGTTGAAACTAGCGGGGGGAACACCGGGGAGCTGTTTTTT.

In regard to this clonotype: Just one base apart from a much larger clone, this may be a read error. This rearrangement joins TRBV7-8 to TRBJ1-6; possibly TRBD1 for D (5 bases). Germline V CDR1 and CDR2: SGHVS, FQNEAQ. The V and J ends lost 4 bases and 1 base respectively, with 11 bases between them. The CDR3 runs 16 residues. In DNA form, the CDR3 reads TGTGCCAGCAGCTCCCTGGGGGGATCCTATAATTCACCCCTCCACTTT. It codes for CASSSLGGSYNSPLHF. Filled out from reference TRBV7-8 and TRBJ1-6, the complete variable domain reads GAGVSQSPRYKVAKRGQDVALRCDPISGHVSLFWYQQALGQGPEFLTYFQNEAQLDKSGLPSDRFFAERPEGSVSTLKIQRTQQEDSAVYLCASSSLGGSYNSPLHFGNGTRLTVT.

Many counts were recorded for this clonotype. The V call is TRBV24-1, the J call TRBJ2-2; perhaps TRBD1 as D (6 bases). Trimming removed 6 bases from V and 0 bases from J, with 16 bases in between. CDR1 and CDR2 from the germline V gene are KGHDR and SFDVKD. The CDR3 runs 17 residues. CDR3 region: CATSSGTGITNTGELFF. In DNA form, the CDR3 reads TGTGCCACCAGTTCAGGCACAGGGATTACGAACACCGGGGAGCTGTTTTTT.

This clonotype turned up a few times. The chain has TRBV7-2 and TRBJ1-3; 9 bases match TRBD1. The CDR3 has 16 amino acids. The germline CDR1 and CDR2 sequences are SGHTA and FQGNSA. V shed 5 bases and J 3 bases; nucleotides not matched to a gene: 8. CDR3 sequence reads: CASSIPGQGFGNTIYF. CDR3 nucleotide sequence: TGTGCCAGCAGCATTCCGGGACAGGGCTTTGGAAACACCATATATTTT. Drawing the rest from reference TRBV7-2 and TRBJ1-3, the complete variable domain is GAGVSQSPSNKVTEKGKDVELRCDPISGHTALYWYRQSLGQGLEFLIYFQGNSAPDKSGLPSDRFSAERTGGSVSTLTIQRTQQEDSAVYLCASSIPGQGFGNTIYFGEGSWLTVV.

This clonotype turned up a few times. This chain uses TRBV29-1 with TRBJ1-1; D unclear. V was trimmed by 6 bases and J by 1 base, leaving 9 bases between them. Per the germline V gene, CDR1 is SQVTM and CDR2 is ANQGSEA. The CDR3 totals 12 residues. CDR3 in amino acids: CSVRAPNTEAFF. CDR3 nucleotide sequence: TGCAGCGTGCGGGCCCCGAACACTGAAGCTTTCTTT.